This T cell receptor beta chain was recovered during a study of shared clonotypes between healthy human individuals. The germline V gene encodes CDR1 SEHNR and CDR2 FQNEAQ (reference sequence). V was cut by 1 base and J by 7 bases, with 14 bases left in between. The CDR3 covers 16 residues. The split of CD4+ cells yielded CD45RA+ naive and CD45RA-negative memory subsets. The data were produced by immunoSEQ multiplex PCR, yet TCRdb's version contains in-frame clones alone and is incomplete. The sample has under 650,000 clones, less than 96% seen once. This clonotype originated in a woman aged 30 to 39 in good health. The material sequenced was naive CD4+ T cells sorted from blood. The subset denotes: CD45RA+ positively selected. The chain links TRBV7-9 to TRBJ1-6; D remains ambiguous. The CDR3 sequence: CASSLVGKGLNSPLHF. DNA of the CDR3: TGTGCCAGCAGCTTAGTAGGAAAAGGGCTGAATTCACCCCTCCACTTT.